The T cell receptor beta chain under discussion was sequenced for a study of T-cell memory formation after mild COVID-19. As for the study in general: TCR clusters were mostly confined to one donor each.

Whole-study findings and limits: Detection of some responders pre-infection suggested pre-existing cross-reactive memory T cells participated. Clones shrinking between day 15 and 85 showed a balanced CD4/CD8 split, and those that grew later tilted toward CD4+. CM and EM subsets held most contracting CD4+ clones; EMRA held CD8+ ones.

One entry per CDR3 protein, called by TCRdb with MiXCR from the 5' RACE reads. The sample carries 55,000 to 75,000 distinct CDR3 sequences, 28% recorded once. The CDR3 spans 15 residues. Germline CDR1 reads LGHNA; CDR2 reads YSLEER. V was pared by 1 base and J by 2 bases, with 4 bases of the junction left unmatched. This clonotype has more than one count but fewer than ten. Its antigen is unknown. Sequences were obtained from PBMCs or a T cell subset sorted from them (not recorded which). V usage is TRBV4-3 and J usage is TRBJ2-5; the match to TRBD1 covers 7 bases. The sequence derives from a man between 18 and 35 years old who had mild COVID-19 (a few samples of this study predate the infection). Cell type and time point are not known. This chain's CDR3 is CASSQARTGQETQYF. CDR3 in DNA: TGCGCCAGCAGCCAAGCCCGGACAGGACAAGAGACCCAGTACTTC.